This paragraph covers one TCR beta chain sequence. As yet, its antigen is unknown. Trimming left V 3 bases short and J 4 bases short, with 8 bases between. The CDR3 loop spans 12 amino acids. Germline values: CDR1 DFQATT, CDR2 SNEGSKA (reference sequence). TCRdb analysed the multiplex PCR reads with MiXCR anew, one entry per CDR3 protein. The sample lists about 31,000 distinct CDR3 sequences; about 63% were seen once. The data were taken from a study of breast tumors, draining lymph nodes, adjacent tissues. Study-level results: Tumor repertoires ranked between lymph nodes and nontumor tissue in diversity, with V and J gene preferences.

The sample consisted of breast tumor tissue. The chain couples TRBV20-1 to TRBJ2-3; D gene uncertain. The origin of this receptor is a female donor with breast cancer. Some clones in this sample may be carry-over from other donors' samples. CDR3 sequence: CSASLSADTQYF. DNA for the CDR3: TGCAGTGCTAGTTTGAGCGCAGATACGCAGTATTTT.